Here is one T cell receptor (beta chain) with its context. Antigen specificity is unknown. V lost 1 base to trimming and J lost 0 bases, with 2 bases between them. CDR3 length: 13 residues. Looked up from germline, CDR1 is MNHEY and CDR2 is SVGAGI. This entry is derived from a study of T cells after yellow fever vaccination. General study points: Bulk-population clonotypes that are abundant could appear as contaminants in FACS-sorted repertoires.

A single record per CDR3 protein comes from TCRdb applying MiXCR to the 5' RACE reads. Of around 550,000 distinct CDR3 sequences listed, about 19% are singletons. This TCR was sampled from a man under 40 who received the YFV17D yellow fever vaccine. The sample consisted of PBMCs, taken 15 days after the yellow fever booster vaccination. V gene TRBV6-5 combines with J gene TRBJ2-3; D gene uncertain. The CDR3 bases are TGTGCCAGCAGTTACTTAAGCACAGATACGCAGTATTTT. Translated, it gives CASSYLSTDTQYF.